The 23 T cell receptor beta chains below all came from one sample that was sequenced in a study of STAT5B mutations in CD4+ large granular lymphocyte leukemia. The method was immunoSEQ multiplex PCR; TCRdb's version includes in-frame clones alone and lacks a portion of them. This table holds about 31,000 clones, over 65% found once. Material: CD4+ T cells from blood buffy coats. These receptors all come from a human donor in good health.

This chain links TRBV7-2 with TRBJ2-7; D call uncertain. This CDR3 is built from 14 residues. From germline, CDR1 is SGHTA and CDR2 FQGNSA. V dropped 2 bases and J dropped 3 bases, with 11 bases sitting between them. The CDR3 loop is CASSLLLSSYEQYF. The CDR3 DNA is TGTGCCAGCAGCTTACTTCTTTCTAGCTACGAGCAGTACTTC.

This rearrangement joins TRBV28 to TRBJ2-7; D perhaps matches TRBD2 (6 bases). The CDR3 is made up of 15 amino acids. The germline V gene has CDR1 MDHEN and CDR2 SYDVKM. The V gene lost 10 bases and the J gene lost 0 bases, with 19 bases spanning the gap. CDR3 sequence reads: CATGGRDHSSYEQYF. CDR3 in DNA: TGTGCCACGGGTGGGCGGGACCATAGCTCCTACGAGCAGTACTTC.

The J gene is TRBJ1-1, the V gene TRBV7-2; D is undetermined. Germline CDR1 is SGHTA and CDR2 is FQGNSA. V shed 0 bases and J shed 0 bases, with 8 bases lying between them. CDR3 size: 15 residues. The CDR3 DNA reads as TGTGCCAGCAGCTTAGCCGGCAGCCTGAACACTGAAGCTTTCTTT. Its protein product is CASSLAGSLNTEAFF.

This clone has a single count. CDR3 loop: CASSLDAGVTDTQYF. CDR3 nucleotides: TGTGCCAGCAGCTTAGACGCGGGAGTCACAGATACGCAGTATTTT. The chain couples TRBV7-2 to TRBJ2-3; 7 bases are shared with TRBD2. Losses at the gene ends were 1 base for V and 2 bases for J; bases not matched to a gene: 3. CDR1 is SGHTA, CDR2 FQGNSA, per germline. The CDR3 is 15 residues long.

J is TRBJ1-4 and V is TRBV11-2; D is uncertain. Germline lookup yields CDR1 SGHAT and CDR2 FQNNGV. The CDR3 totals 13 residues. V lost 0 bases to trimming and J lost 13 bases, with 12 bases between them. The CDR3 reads CASSLDLRRVLFF. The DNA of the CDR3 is TGTGCCAGCAGCTTAGATCTGAGGAGGGTACTGTTTTTT.

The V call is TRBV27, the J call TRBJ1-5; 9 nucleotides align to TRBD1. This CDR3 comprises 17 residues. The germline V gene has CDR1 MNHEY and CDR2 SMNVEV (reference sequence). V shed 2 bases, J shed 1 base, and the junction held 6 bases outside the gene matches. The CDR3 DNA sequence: TGTGCCAGCAGTTTACTCCGGGACAGGGTGAGCAATCAGCCCCAGCATTTT. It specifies CASSLLRDRVSNQPQHF.

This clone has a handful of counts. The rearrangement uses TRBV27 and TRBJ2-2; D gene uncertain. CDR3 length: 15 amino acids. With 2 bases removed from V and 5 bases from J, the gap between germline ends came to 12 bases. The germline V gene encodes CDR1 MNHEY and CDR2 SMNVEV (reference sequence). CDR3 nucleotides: TGTGCCAGCAGTTTAGGCCTACTTCAAACCGGGGAGCTGTTTTTT. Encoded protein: CASSLGLLQTGELFF.

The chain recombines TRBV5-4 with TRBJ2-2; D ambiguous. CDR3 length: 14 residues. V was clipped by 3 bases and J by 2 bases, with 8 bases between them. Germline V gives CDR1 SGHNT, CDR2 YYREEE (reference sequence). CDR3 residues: CASSWDFNTGELFF. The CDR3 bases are TGTGCCAGCAGCTGGGATTTTAACACCGGGGAGCTGTTTTTT.

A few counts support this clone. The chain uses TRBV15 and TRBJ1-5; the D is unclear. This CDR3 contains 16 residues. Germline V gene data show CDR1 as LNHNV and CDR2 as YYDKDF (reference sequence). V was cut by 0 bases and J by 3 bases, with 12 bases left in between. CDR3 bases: TGTGCCACCAGCAGAGAGGGAGGGATCCCCAATCAGCCCCAGCATTTT. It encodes CATSREGGIPNQPQHF. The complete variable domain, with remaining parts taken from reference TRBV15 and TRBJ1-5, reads DAMVIQNPRYQVTQFGKPVTLSCSQTLNHNVMYWYQQKSSQAPKLLFHYYDKDFNNEADTPDNFQSRRPNTSFCFLDIRSPGLGDTAMYLCATSREGGIPNQPQHFGDGTRLSIL.

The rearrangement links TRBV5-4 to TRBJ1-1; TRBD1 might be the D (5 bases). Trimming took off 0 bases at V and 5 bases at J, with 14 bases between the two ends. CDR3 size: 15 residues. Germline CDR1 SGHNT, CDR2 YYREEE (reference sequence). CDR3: CASSLAAGRLTEAFF. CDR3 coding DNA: TGTGCCAGCAGCTTGGCGGCAGGGAGGTTAACTGAAGCTTTCTTT.

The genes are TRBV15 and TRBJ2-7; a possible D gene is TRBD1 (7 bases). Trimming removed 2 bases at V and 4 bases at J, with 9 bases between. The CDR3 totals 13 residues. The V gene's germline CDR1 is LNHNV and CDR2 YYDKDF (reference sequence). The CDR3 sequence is CATSRQGGYEQYF. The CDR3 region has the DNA TGTGCCACCAGCAGACAGGGGGGTTACGAGCAGTACTTC.

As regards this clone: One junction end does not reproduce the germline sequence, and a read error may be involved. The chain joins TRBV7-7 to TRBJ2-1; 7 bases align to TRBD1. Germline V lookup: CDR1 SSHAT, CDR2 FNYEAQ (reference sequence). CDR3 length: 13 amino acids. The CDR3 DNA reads TGTGCTAGCAGCAAAGACAGGGCCAATGAGCAGTTCTTC. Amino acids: CASSKDRANEQFF. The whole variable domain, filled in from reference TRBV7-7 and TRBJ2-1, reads GAGVSQSPRYKVTKRGQDVTLRCDPISSHATLYWYQQALGQGPEFLTYFNYEAQPDKSGLPSDRFSAERPEGSISTLTIQRTEQRDSAMYRCASSKDRANEQFFGPGTRLTVL.

Here the CDR3 reads CASSPDGNYGYTF. The DNA for the CDR3 is TGTGCCAGCAGTCCTGACGGGAACTATGGCTACACCTTC. This chain uses TRBV5-5 with TRBJ1-2; the D is unclear. Trimming left V 5 bases short and J 2 bases short, with 10 bases between. In germline, CDR1 is SGHKS, CDR2 YYEKEE (reference sequence). This CDR3 is built from 13 residues.

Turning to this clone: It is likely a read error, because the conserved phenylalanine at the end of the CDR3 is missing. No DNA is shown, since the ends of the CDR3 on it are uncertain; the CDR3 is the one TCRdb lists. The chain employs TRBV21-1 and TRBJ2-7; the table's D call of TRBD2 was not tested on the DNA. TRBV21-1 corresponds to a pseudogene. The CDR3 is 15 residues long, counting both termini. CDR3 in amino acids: CASSAPGLAGEALRT.

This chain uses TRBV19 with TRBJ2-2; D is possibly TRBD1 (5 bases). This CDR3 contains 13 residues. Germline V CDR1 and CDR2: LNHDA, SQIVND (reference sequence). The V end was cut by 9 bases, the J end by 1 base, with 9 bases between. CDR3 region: CASRVENTGELFF. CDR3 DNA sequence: TGTGCCAGCAGGGTGGAGAACACCGGGGAGCTGTTTTTT.

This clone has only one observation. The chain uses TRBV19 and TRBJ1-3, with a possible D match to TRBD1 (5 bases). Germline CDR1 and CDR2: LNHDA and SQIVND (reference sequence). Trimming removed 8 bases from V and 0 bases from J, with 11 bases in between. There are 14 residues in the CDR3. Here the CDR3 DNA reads TGTGCCAGTCGGCGGGGGAGCTCTGGAAACACCATATATTTT. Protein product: CASRRGSSGNTIYF. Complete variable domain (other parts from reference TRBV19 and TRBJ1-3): DGGITQSPKYLFRKEGQNVTLSCEQNLNHDAMYWYRQDPGQGLRLIYYSQIVNDFQKGDIAEGYSVSREKKESFPLTVTSAQKNPTAFYLCASRRGSSGNTIYFGEGSWLTVV.

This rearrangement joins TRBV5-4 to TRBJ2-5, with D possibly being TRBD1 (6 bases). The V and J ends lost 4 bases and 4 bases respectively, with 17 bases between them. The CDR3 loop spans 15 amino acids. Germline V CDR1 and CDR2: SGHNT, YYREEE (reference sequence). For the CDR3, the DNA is TGTGCCAGCAGCCTGGGGGCCCAGGGTGGAGAGACCCAGTACTTC. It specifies CASSLGAQGGETQYF.

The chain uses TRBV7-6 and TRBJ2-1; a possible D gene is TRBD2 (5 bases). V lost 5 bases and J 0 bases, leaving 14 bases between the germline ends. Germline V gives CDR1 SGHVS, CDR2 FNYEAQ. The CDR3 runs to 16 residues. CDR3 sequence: CASSRRYHSSYNEQFF. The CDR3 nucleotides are TGTGCCAGCAGCCGGAGGTACCACTCCTCCTACAATGAGCAGTTCTTC.

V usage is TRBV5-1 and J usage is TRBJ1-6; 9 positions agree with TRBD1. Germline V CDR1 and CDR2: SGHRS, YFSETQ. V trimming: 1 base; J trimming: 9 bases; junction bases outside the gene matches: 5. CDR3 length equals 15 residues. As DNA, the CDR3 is TGCGCCAGCAGCTTGAGGACAGGGGAGGGTTCACCCCTCCACTTT. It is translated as CASSLRTGEGSPLHF.

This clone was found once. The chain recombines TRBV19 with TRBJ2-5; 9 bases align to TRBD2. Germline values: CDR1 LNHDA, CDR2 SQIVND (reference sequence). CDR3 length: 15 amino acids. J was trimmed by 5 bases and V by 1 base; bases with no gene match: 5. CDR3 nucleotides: TGTGCCAGTAGTATAGGTAGCGGGGGCCGGGAGACCCAGTACTTC. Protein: CASSIGSGGRETQYF. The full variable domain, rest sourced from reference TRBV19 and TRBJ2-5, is DGGITQSPKYLFRKEGQNVTLSCEQNLNHDAMYWYRQDPGQGLRLIYYSQIVNDFQKGDIAEGYSVSREKKESFPLTVTSAQKNPTAFYLCASSIGSGGRETQYFGPGTRLLVL.

As DNA, the CDR3 is TGTGCCAGCAGCCTTAACAGGGACACAGATACGCAGTATTTT. Its translation is CASSLNRDTDTQYF. The chain uses TRBV2 and TRBJ2-3, with D maybe TRBD1 (6 bases). The CDR3 is 14 amino acids. Looked up from germline, CDR1 is SNHLY and CDR2 is FYNNEI. Trimming pared 6 bases from V and 2 bases from J, leaving 12 bases between.

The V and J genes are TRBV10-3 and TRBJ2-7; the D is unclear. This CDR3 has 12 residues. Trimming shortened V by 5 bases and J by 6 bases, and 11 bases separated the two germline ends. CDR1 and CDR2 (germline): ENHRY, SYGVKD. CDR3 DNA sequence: TGTGCCATCAGTCCAGACCTGGGCGAGCAGTACTTC. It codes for CAISPDLGEQYF.

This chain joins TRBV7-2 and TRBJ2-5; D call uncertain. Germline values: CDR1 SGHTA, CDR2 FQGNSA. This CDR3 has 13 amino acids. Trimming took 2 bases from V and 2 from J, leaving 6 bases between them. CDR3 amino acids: CASSLSQQETQYF. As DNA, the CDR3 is TGTGCCAGCAGCTTAAGCCAGCAAGAGACCCAGTACTTC. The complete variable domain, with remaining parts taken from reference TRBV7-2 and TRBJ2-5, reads GAGVSQSPSNKVTEKGKDVELRCDPISGHTALYWYRQSLGQGLEFLIYFQGNSAPDKSGLPSDRFSAERTGGSVSTLTIQRTQQEDSAVYLCASSLSQQETQYFGPGTRLLVL.